This T cell receptor beta chain was identified during a study of T cell responses to AZD1222 COVID-19 vaccine. The method was immunoSEQ multiplex PCR; TCRdb's version includes in-frame clones alone and lacks a portion of them. The table lists about 120,000 clones, more than 85% of them singletons, with around 2.4% in the top ten. General observations from the study: Clonal diversity was possibly underestimated, and the donors were mostly white British, with more females. Only a handful of AZD1222 recipients were seropositive at baseline.

Looked up from germline, CDR1 is LGHDT and CDR2 is YNNKEL (reference sequence). Trimming pared 4 bases from V and 4 bases from J, leaving 13 bases between. The CDR3 is made up of 14 amino acids. A remark on this clone: The antigen is not known.

Sample: peripheral blood, taken on day 0 of AZD1222 vaccination. This sequence was found in an adult in good health. The rearrangement joins TRBV3-1 (or the pseudogene TRBV3-2) to TRBJ1-1, with D perhaps matching TRBD1 (5 bases). The CDR3 loop is CASSLLLGGTEAFF. CDR3 in DNA: TGTGCCAGCAGCCTGCTATTGGGGGGCACTGAAGCTTTCTTT.